Detailed here is one TCR beta chain. The antigen remains unidentified. Germline V gene lookup returns CDR1 SGHDT and CDR2 YYEEEE. Trimming removed 4 bases from V and 3 bases from J, with 13 bases in between. This CDR3 is built from 14 residues. The isolated RNA, all of it, was reverse transcribed, so expressed TCRB transcripts were what got sequenced. Profiled with immunoSEQ multiplex PCR; TCRdb holds only in-frame clones, not every one. The sample includes 640,000 or so clones, more than 13% of them seen just once. These data belong to a study of beta chain features in type 1 diabetes. Broader study findings: The influence of HLA type on TCRB rearrangement stayed undetermined. Type 1 diabetes patients had moderately but significantly shorter TCRB CDR3s in all four CD4+ subsets.

A single heparinised blood sample, averaging about 120 mL, was obtained per donor. Sorting based on CD45RO/CCR7/CD25/CD127/CD95/CD27 separated CD4+ naive, central memory, regulatory and stem cell-like memory cells. V and J are TRBV5-6 and TRBJ1-1; possibly TRBD1 for D (6 bases). Specimen: naive CD4+ T cells from blood. This receptor was taken from a man aged 18 to 29 with type 1 diabetes. In DNA, the CDR3 is TGTGCCAGCAGCACACAGGGTAAATACACTGAAGCTTTCTTT. Amino acids: CASSTQGKYTEAFF.